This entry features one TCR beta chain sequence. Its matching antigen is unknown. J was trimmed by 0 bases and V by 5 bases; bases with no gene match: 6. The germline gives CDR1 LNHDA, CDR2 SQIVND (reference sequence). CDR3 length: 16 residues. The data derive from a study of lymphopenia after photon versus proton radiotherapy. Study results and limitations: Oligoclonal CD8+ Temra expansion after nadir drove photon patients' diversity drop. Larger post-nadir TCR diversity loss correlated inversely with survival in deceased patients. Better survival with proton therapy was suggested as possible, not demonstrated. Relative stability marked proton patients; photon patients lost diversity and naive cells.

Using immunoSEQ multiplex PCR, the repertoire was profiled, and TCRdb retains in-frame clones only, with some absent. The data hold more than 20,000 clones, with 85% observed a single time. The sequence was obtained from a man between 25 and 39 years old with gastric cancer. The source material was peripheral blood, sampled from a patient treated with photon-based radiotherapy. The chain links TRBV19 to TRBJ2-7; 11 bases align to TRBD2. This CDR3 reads CASSPGTSGTSYEQYF. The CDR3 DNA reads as TGTGCCAGTAGTCCCGGGACTAGCGGAACCTCCTACGAGCAGTACTTC. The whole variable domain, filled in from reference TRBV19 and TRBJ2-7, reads DGGITQSPKYLFRKEGQNVTLSCEQNLNHDAMYWYRQDPGQGLRLIYYSQIVNDFQKGDIAEGYSVSREKKESFPLTVTSAQKNPTAFYLCASSPGTSGTSYEQYFGPGTRLTVT.